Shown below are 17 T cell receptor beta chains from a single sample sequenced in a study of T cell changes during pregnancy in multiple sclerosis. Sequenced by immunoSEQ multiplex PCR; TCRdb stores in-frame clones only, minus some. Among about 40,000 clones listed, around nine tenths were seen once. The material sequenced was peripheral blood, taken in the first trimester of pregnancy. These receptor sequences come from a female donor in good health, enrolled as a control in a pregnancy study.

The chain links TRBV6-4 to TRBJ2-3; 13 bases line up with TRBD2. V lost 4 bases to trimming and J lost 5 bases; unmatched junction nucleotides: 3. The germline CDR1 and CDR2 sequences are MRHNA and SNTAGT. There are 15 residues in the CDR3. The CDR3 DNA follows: TGTGCCAGCAGTGTTACTAGCGGGGGGGGAGATACGCAGTATTTT. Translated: CASSVTSGGGDTQYF.

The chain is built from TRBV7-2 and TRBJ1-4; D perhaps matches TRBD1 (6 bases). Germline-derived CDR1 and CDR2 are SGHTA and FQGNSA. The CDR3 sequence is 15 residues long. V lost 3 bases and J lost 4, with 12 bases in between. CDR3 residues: CASSLGGALNEKLFF. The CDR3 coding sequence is TGTGCCAGCAGCTTGGGGGGGGCCCTTAATGAAAAACTGTTTTTT.

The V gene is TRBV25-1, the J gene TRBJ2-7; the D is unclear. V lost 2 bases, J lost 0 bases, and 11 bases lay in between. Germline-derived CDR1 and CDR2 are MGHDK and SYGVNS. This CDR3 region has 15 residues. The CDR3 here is CASSELGVGSYEQYF. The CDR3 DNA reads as TGTGCCAGCAGTGAACTTGGAGTCGGCTCCTACGAGCAGTACTTC.

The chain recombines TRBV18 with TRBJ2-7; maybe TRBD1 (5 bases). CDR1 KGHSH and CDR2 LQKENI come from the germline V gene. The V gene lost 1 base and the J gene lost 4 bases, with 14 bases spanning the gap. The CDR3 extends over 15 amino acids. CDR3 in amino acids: CASSPQSGPGYEQYF. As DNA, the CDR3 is TGTGCCAGCTCACCACAGTCGGGCCCAGGGTACGAGCAGTACTTC.

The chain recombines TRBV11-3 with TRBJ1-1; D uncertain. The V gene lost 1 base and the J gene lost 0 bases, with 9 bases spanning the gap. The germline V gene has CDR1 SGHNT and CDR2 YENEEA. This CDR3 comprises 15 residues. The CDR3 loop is CASSLGRGMNTEAFF. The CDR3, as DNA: TGTGCCAGCAGCTTAGGAAGAGGGATGAACACTGAAGCTTTCTTT.

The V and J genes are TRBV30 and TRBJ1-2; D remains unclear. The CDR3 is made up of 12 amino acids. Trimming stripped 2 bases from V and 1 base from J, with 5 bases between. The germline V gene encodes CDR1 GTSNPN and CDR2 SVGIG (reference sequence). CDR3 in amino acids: CAWSRDNYGYTF. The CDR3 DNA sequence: TGTGCCTGGAGTAGAGATAACTATGGCTACACCTTC. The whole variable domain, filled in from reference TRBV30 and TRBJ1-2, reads SQTIHQWPATLVQPVGSPLSLECTVEGTSNPNLYWYRQAAGRGLQLLFYSVGIGQISSEVPQNLSASRPQDRQFILSSKKLLLSDSGFYLCAWSRDNYGYTFGSGTRLTVV.

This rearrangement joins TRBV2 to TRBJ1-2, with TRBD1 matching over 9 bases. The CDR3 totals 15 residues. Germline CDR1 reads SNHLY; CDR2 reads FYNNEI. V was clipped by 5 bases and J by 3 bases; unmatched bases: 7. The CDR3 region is CASSTNRGRDYGYTF. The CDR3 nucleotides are TGTGCCAGCAGTACAAACAGGGGGCGCGACTATGGCTACACCTTC.

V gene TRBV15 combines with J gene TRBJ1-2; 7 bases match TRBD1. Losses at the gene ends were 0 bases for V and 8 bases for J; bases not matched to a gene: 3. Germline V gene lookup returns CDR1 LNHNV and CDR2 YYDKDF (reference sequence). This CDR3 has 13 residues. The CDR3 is CATSRDRQGGYTF. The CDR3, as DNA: TGTGCCACCAGCAGAGATAGACAGGGAGGCTACACCTTC.

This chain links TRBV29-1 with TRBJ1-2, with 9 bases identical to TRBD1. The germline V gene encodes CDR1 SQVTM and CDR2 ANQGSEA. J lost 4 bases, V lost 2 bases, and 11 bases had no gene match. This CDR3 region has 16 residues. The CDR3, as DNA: TGCAGCGTTGAATTCACAGGGGGCAGGGGCGGCTATGGCTACACCTTC. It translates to CSVEFTGGRGGYGYTF. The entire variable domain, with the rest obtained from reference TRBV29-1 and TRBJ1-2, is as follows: SAVISQKPSRDICQRGTSLTIQCQVDSQVTMMFWYRQQPGQSLTLIATANQGSEATYESGFVIDKFPISRPNLTFSTLTVSNMSPEDSSIYLCSVEFTGGRGGYGYTFGSGTRLTVV.

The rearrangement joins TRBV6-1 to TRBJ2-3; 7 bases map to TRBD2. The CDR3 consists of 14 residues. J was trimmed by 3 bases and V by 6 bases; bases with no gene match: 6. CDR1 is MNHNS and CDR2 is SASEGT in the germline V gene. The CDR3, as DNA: TGTGCCAGCAGGGGACTACAGAGTACAGATACGCAGTATTTT. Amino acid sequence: CASRGLQSTDTQYF.

The CDR3 DNA reads TGTGCCAGCAGCCCTAGTTGGCAGAGTAATTCACCCCTCCACTTT. Translating it yields CASSPSWQSNSPLHF. The chain is built from TRBV7-6 and TRBJ1-6; unclear D gene. This CDR3 contains 15 residues. Between the trimmed V and J ends, which lost 5 bases and 6 bases, there was a span of 14 bases. Looked up from germline, CDR1 is SGHVS and CDR2 is FNYEAQ.

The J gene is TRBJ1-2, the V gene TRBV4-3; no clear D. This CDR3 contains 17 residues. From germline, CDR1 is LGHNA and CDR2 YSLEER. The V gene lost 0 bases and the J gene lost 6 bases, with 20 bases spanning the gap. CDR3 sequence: CASSQDLEGPGGNGYTF. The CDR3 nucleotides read TGCGCCAGCAGCCAAGATCTCGAGGGCCCCGGTGGAAATGGCTACACCTTC.

DNA of the CDR3: TGTGCCAGCAGCTTAGGCCCGACCGGGGGAACTAATTCACCCCTCCACTTT. This encodes CASSLGPTGGTNSPLHF. The chain links TRBV7-2 to TRBJ1-6; weak D call: TRBD1 (5 bases). V was trimmed by 1 base and J by 6 bases, leaving 16 bases between them. CDR1 is SGHTA and CDR2 is FQGNSA in the germline V gene. CDR3 length: 17 amino acids.

The CDR3 region is CASSLGTGGATEAFF. The CDR3 DNA reads as TGCGCCAGCAGCTTGGGAACAGGGGGCGCTACTGAAGCTTTCTTT. This rearrangement joins TRBV5-1 to TRBJ1-1, with TRBD1 matching 9 bases. This CDR3 spans 15 amino acids. Germline CDR1 SGHRS, CDR2 YFSETQ. The V and J ends lost 0 bases and 5 bases, in that order; junction bases with no gene match: 5. The full variable domain, in which reference TRBV5-1 and TRBJ1-1 provide the parts outside the CDR3, is KAGVTQTPRYLIKTRGQQVTLSCSPISGHRSVSWYQQTPGQGLQFLFEYFSETQRNKGNFPGRFSGRQFSNSRSEMNVSTLELGDSALYLCASSLGTGGATEAFFGQGTRLTVV.

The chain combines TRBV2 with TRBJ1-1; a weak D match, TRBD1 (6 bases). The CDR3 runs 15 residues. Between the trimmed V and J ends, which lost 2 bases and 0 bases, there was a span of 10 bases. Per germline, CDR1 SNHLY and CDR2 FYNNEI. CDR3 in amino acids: CASSEQGNMNTEAFF. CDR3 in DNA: TGTGCCAGCAGTGAACAGGGGAACATGAACACTGAAGCTTTCTTT.

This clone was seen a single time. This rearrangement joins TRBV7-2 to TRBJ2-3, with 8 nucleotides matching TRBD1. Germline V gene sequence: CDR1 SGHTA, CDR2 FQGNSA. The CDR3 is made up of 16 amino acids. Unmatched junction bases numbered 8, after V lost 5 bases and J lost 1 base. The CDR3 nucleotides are TGTGCCAGCAGCCCCATGGACAGGGTTGGCACAGATACGCAGTATTTT. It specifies CASSPMDRVGTDTQYF.

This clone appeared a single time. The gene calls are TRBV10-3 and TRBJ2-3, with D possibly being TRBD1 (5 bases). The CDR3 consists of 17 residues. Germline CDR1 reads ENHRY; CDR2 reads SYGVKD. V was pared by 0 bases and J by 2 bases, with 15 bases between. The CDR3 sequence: CAISESGAGWPTDTQYF. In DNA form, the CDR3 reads TGTGCCATCAGTGAGTCTGGCGCAGGGTGGCCCACAGATACGCAGTATTTT.